This note documents a single T cell receptor beta chain sequence. Its cognate antigen is unknown. Germline CDR1 is MNHEY and CDR2 is SVGAGI. The CDR3 contains 14 residues. Trimming removed 10 bases from V and 5 bases from J; junction bases left unmatched: 9. The data are from a study of brain T cells in children with intractable seizures. Using immunoSEQ multiplex PCR, the repertoire was profiled, and TCRdb retains in-frame clones only, with some absent. The sample yields 110,000 or so clones, 90% to 95% seen once. The study's findings and limits: Pre- and post-surgery blood differed in depth, so pre-surgery absences may be undersampling. Only CDR3 sequence similarity suggested viral specificity, without known HCMV serostatus.

Sequencing was limited to surgery cases with top T cell transcript signatures in brain tissue. Before surgery, patients took at least one anti-epileptic drug. This sequence originates from a boy younger than two with hemimegalencephaly and intractable seizures. The rearrangement joins TRBV6-5 to TRBJ2-1; 9 bases fit TRBD1. This specimen was peripheral blood, taken at surgery. CDR3 DNA: TGTGCCACCAACGACAGGGGGATCGACAATGAGCAGTTCTTC. Translation gives CATNDRGIDNEQFF.